This TCR beta chain was obtained from a study of CD8+CD57+ T cells in acquired aplastic anemia. The study's findings and limits: Simpson's diversity of CD8+ cells was not significantly different in patients compared with controls.

This clonotype occurred a few times. Its antigen is not known. Germline CDR1 reads GTSNPN; CDR2 reads SVGIG (reference sequence). This CDR3 has 14 amino acids. Trimming removed 0 bases at V and 0 bases at J, with 6 bases between. The study profiled TCR beta VDJ and CDR3 using genomic DNA as template. TCRdb fed the reads into MiXCR, producing one record per CDR3 protein. Seen here are 150,000 to 200,000 distinct CDR3 sequences, 45% to 55% observed once, and the top ten hold roughly 29%. CD8+CD57+ cell expansion had been shown by flow cytometry in patients chosen for sequencing. Patients were treatment-naive when blood was sampled.

Sequencing was done on a sample of sorted CD4+, CD8+, or CD8+CD57+ T cells (not recorded which) from PBMCs. This sequence originates from a human donor with aplastic anemia. The rearrangement links TRBV30 to TRBJ2-4; D is undetermined. CDR3 bases: TGTGCCTGGAGTGTAGGAATAGCCAAAAACATTCAGTACTTC. Amino acids: CAWSVGIAKNIQYF. Using reference TRBV30 and TRBJ2-4 for the parts outside the CDR3, the full variable domain is SQTIHQWPATLVQPVGSPLSLECTVEGTSNPNLYWYRQAAGRGLQLLFYSVGIGQISSEVPQNLSASRPQDRQFILSSKKLLLSDSGFYLCAWSVGIAKNIQYFGAGTRLSVL.